This entry lists 30 T cell receptor beta chains sequenced from one sample in a study of control samples from healthy donors and cancer patients. Using immunoSEQ multiplex PCR, the repertoire was profiled, and TCRdb retains in-frame clones only, with some absent. The sample holds about 140,000 clones, around nine tenths seen once. The material sequenced was blood. The receptors were sampled from a man aged 18 to 30 in good health.

This chain uses TRBV19 with TRBJ2-7; 10 positions agree with TRBD1. CDR1 is LNHDA, CDR2 SQIVND, per germline (reference sequence). V shed 5 bases, J shed 4 bases, and the junction held 8 bases outside the gene matches. This CDR3 has 15 amino acids. The CDR3 region is CASSLGQGIRYEQYF. In nucleotides, the CDR3 is TGTGCCAGTAGTTTGGGACAGGGGATTCGGTACGAGCAGTACTTC.

The rearrangement links TRBV3-1 (or the pseudogene TRBV3-2) to TRBJ2-2; D remains unclear. The CDR3 covers 14 residues. V was clipped by 1 base and J by 4 bases, with 7 bases between them. The germline V gene has CDR1 LGHDT and CDR2 YNNKEL (reference sequence). The CDR3 DNA reads as TGTGCCAGCAGCCAAGTACAGAGCACCGGGGAGCTGTTTTTT. Amino acid sequence: CASSQVQSTGELFF.

The J gene is TRBJ2-6, the V gene TRBV12-3 or TRBV12-4; D gene unclear. V gave up 10 bases and J gave up 4 bases, with 8 bases separating them. The CDR3 sequence is 12 residues long. The CDR3, as DNA: TGTGCCACCCTGGGAGGGGCCAACGTCCTGACTTTC. This translates into CATLGGANVLTF.

The rearrangement uses TRBV27 and TRBJ2-5; no clear D gene. The germline CDR1 and CDR2 sequences are MNHEY and SMNVEV (reference sequence). The CDR3 extends over 11 amino acids. Trimming took 5 bases from V and 4 from J, leaving 5 bases between them. CDR3 coding DNA: TGTGCCAGCAGTGTGGGAGAGACCCAGTACTTC. This encodes CASSVGETQYF.

The chain links TRBV9 to TRBJ2-1; tentative D call: TRBD1 (5 bases). Trimming pared 0 bases from V and 6 bases from J, leaving 13 bases between. This CDR3 spans 15 amino acids. The germline CDR1 and CDR2 sequences are SGDLS and YYNGEE. CDR3 in amino acids: CASSVAQGRGNEQFF. The CDR3 nucleotides are TGTGCCAGCAGCGTAGCTCAGGGAAGAGGCAATGAGCAGTTCTTC.

The J gene is TRBJ2-1, the V gene TRBV5-8, with D perhaps matching TRBD1 (6 bases). The CDR3 covers 15 residues. Germline CDR1 is SGHTS and CDR2 is YDEGEE. The germline V and J ends were trimmed by 2 bases and 1 base, with 10 bases remaining between them. This CDR3 reads CASSFGDKSYNEQFF. CDR3 DNA sequence: TGTGCCAGCAGCTTTGGGGACAAATCCTACAATGAGCAGTTCTTC.

The genes are TRBV7-6 and TRBJ2-3; D unresolved. The CDR3 is made up of 16 amino acids. Trimming cost V 5 bases and J 0 bases, with 15 bases left between them. Per the germline V gene, CDR1 is SGHVS and CDR2 is FNYEAQ. This CDR3 reads CASSQYTRSSTDTQYF. As DNA, the CDR3 is TGTGCCAGCAGCCAATATACACGGTCTAGCACAGATACGCAGTATTTT.

This clone was counted a single time. This chain joins TRBV29-1 and TRBJ1-2; the match to TRBD1 covers 10 bases. The CDR3 covers 12 residues. Germline CDR1 reads SQVTM; CDR2 reads ANQGSEA. The V and J ends lost 7 bases and 7 bases, in that order; junction bases with no gene match: 6. The DNA for the CDR3 is TGCAGCGCGACAGGGGGCAGGGGTGGCTACACCTTC. Residues: CSATGGRGGYTF. The full variable domain, in which reference TRBV29-1 and TRBJ1-2 provide the parts outside the CDR3, is SAVISQKPSRDICQRGTSLTIQCQVDSQVTMMFWYRQQPGQSLTLIATANQGSEATYESGFVIDKFPISRPNLTFSTLTVSNMSPEDSSIYLCSATGGRGGYTFGSGTRLTVV.

This chain uses TRBV7-9 with TRBJ2-3; D is possibly TRBD2 (5 bases). The V end lost 2 bases, the J end lost 1 base, and 10 bases lay between the germline ends. The CDR3 runs 15 residues. Germline values: CDR1 SEHNR, CDR2 FQNEAQ (reference sequence). The CDR3 is CASSLNSAGTDTQYF. The CDR3 DNA reads as TGTGCCAGCAGCTTAAATAGCGCGGGCACAGATACGCAGTATTTT. The complete variable domain, with remaining parts taken from reference TRBV7-9 and TRBJ2-3, reads DTGVSQNPRHKITKRGQNVTFRCDPISEHNRLYWYRQTLGQGPEFLTYFQNEAQLEKSRLLSDRFSAERPKGSFSTLEIQRTEQGDSAMYLCASSLNSAGTDTQYFGPGTRLTVL.

CDR3 nucleotide sequence: TGTGCCAGCAGCTCGACCCGGACAGGTCCGAACGAGCAGTACTTC. It codes for CASSSTRTGPNEQYF. The V call is TRBV13, the J call TRBJ2-7, with 7 nucleotides matching TRBD1. The V and J ends lost 4 bases and 5 bases, in that order; junction bases with no gene match: 11. The germline CDR1 and CDR2 sequences are PRHDT and FYEKMQ (reference sequence). The CDR3 extends over 15 amino acids.

The rearrangement joins TRBV6-5 to TRBJ2-2; D remains ambiguous. The CDR3 spans 16 residues. Per germline, CDR1 MNHEY and CDR2 SVGAGI. Trimming stripped 8 bases from V and 4 bases from J, with 20 bases between. This CDR3 reads CASGFLSNPGTGELFF. CDR3 bases: TGTGCCAGCGGTTTTCTGAGTAACCCCGGCACCGGGGAGCTGTTTTTT.

The table lists this clone with a count of one. The CDR3 nucleotides are TGTGCCAGCAGCTTAGAGGCGATGTGGTACTATGGCTACACCTTC. Amino acid sequence: CASSLEAMWYYGYTF. The chain carries TRBV11-2 and TRBJ1-2; no clear D gene. V dropped 0 bases and J dropped 3 bases, with 11 bases sitting between them. This CDR3 spans 15 amino acids. In germline, CDR1 is SGHAT, CDR2 FQNNGV.

This clone was found once. The chain is built from TRBV9 and TRBJ2-5; D is possibly TRBD2 (6 bases). The CDR3 spans 17 residues. The germline gives CDR1 SGDLS, CDR2 YYNGEE. Between the trimmed V and J ends, which lost 0 bases and 4 bases, there was a span of 19 bases. The CDR3, as DNA: TGTGCCAGCAGCGTAGCCGGGTCAGGAGGGCTTGGAGAGACCCAGTACTTC. It specifies CASSVAGSGGLGETQYF.

V and J are TRBV19 and TRBJ2-5; 12 nucleotides agree with TRBD2. This CDR3 comprises 15 residues. V shed 3 bases, J shed 1 base, and the junction held 0 bases outside the gene matches. Germline loops: CDR1 LNHDA, CDR2 SQIVND (reference sequence). The CDR3: CASSMTSGGQETQYF. In nucleotides, the CDR3 is TGTGCCAGTAGTATGACTAGCGGGGGCCAAGAGACCCAGTACTTC.

The chain joins TRBV24-1 to TRBJ1-5; D gene unclear. Trimming took off 4 bases at V and 7 bases at J, with 16 bases between the two ends. The length of the CDR3 is 15 residues. CDR1 and CDR2 (germline): KGHDR, SFDVKD. The CDR3 sequence is CATSEAVLLEQPQHF. The CDR3 coding sequence is TGTGCCACCAGTGAGGCGGTCCTTCTAGAGCAGCCCCAGCATTTT.

The CDR3 sequence is CAIRDRLNEQYF. For the CDR3, the DNA is TGTGCCATACGAGACAGGCTCAACGAGCAGTACTTC. This chain uses TRBV28 with TRBJ2-7; D possibly corresponds to TRBD1 (6 bases). Germline V gives CDR1 MDHEN, CDR2 SYDVKM. This CDR3 has 12 residues. Trimming took 10 bases from V and 5 from J, leaving 15 bases between them.

The DNA for the CDR3 is TGTGCCAGCAGTTCCCCTGATTATCAGCCCCAGCATTTT. It codes for CASSSPDYQPQHF. This rearrangement joins TRBV6-6 to TRBJ1-5; no definite D call. The CDR3 covers 13 residues. V was trimmed by 4 bases and J by 5 bases, leaving 9 bases between them. CDR1 and CDR2 from the germline V gene are MNHNY and SVGAGI (reference sequence).

The chain combines TRBV7-8 with TRBJ1-2; maybe TRBD1 (6 bases). V was cut by 0 bases and J by 5 bases, with 13 bases left in between. This CDR3 is built from 15 residues. Germline loops: CDR1 SGHVS, CDR2 FQNEAQ. The CDR3: CASSLAGQGRYGYTF. In DNA form, the CDR3 reads TGTGCCAGCAGCTTAGCGGGCCAGGGGAGGTATGGCTACACCTTC.

This clone has only a few counts. V and J are TRBV28 and TRBJ2-1, with 16 bases identical to TRBD2. Germline CDR1 and CDR2: MDHEN and SYDVKM. Germline trimming cut 3 bases from V and 4 bases from J; bases unmatched to any gene: 6. The CDR3 extends over 18 amino acids. The CDR3 DNA sequence: TGTGCCAGCAGTTTGGCGGGACTAGCGGGGGGGAGGTACAATGAGCAGTTCTTC. Amino acids: CASSLAGLAGGRYNEQFF.

The V and J genes are TRBV5-4 and TRBJ2-5, with 10 bases fitting TRBD2. Losses at the gene ends were 0 bases for V and 5 bases for J; bases not matched to a gene: 7. This CDR3 region has 16 residues. CDR1 and CDR2 from the germline V gene are SGHNT and YYREEE (reference sequence). CDR3 nucleotide sequence: TGTGCCAGCAGCTTGGGTACTAGCGGGGCCCGGGAGACCCAGTACTTC. Encoded protein: CASSLGTSGARETQYF. Full variable domain (outside the CDR3, taken from reference TRBV5-4 and TRBJ2-5): ETGVTQSPTHLIKTRGQQVTLRCSSQSGHNTVSWYQQALGQGPQFIFQYYREEENGRGNFPPRFSGLQFPNYSSELNVNALELDDSALYLCASSLGTSGARETQYFGPGTRLLVL.

The genes are TRBV29-1 and TRBJ2-5, with TRBD1 identical over 7 bases. The ends lost 7 bases at V and 2 bases at J; junction bases unmatched: 7. The CDR3 has 13 residues. The germline V gene encodes CDR1 SQVTM and CDR2 ANQGSEA. The CDR3 DNA sequence: TGCAGCGGAGGACAGGCGACACAAGAGACCCAGTACTTC. It translates to CSGGQATQETQYF.

The V gene is TRBV6-2 or TRBV6-3, the J gene TRBJ2-6; TRBD2 aligns across 11 bases. Trimming cost V 2 bases and J 1 base; bases outside gene matches: 4. CDR3 length: 18 residues. Germline V lookup: CDR1 MNHEY, CDR2 SVGEGT. CDR3 region: CASSYALAGGSGANVLTF. CDR3 DNA sequence: TGTGCCAGCAGTTACGCCCTAGCGGGGGGATCTGGGGCCAACGTCCTGACTTTC.

The chain couples TRBV7-2 to TRBJ2-5, with D possibly matching TRBD1 (5 bases). The V end was cut by 0 bases, the J end by 1 base, with 12 bases between. CDR3 size: 16 residues. The germline CDR1 and CDR2 sequences are SGHTA and FQGNSA. This CDR3 reads CASSLARRGLQETQYF. In DNA, the CDR3 is TGTGCCAGCAGCTTAGCCCGAAGGGGCCTCCAAGAGACCCAGTACTTC.

A note on this clone: Germline and junction disagree at one end, which may indicate a read error. V gene TRBV18 combines with J gene TRBJ1-2; 7 bases are a match to TRBD1. This CDR3 spans 16 amino acids. CDR1 KGHSH and CDR2 LQKENI come from the germline V gene. For the CDR3, the DNA is TGTGCCAGCTCACACGAAGATAGGGGGCGCGGGTCTGCGTCGTCCTTC. Translation gives CASSHEDRGRGSASSF.

V usage is TRBV6-2 or TRBV6-3 and J usage is TRBJ1-5, with D uncertain. Deletions cut 6 bases from V and 7 bases from J, with 13 bases between. Germline V gives CDR1 MNHEY, CDR2 SVGEGT. The CDR3 is made up of 13 amino acids. The DNA for the CDR3 is TGTGCCAGCAGCCCTTACGCAGGACAGCCCCAGCATTTT. The encoded protein is CASSPYAGQPQHF.

This clone was counted between two and nine times. The rearrangement uses TRBV6-2 or TRBV6-3 and TRBJ1-1, with D perhaps matching TRBD1 (6 bases). This CDR3 spans 13 amino acids. V was clipped by 5 bases and J by 6 bases, with 13 bases between them. The germline V gene encodes CDR1 MNHEY and CDR2 SVGEGT. The chain's CDR3 is CASSNTGIPEAFF. CDR3 coding DNA: TGTGCCAGCAGTAACACAGGGATCCCTGAAGCTTTCTTT.

V usage is TRBV21-1 and J usage is TRBJ1-1; no check of the table's D call, TRBD1, against the DNA was made. TRBV21-1 is reported as a pseudogene. The CDR3 totals 15 residues. The CDR3 sequence: CASSTAVTGGTEAFF. Here the CDR3 DNA reads TGTGCCAGCAGCACCGCGGTGACAGGGGGCACTGAAGCTTTCTTT.

The chain links TRBV7-8 to TRBJ2-7, with D perhaps matching TRBD1 or TRBD2 (7 bases each). This CDR3 is 16 amino acids long. Germline-derived CDR1 and CDR2 are SGHVS and FQNEAQ. V gave up 2 bases and J gave up 1 base, with 15 bases separating them. CDR3 bases: TGTGCCAGCAGCTTACCCAGGGGGGGTTTATCCTACGAGCAGTACTTC. Protein product: CASSLPRGGLSYEQYF. Full variable domain (rest looked up from reference TRBV7-8 and TRBJ2-7): GAGVSQSPRYKVAKRGQDVALRCDPISGHVSLFWYQQALGQGPEFLTYFQNEAQLDKSGLPSDRFFAERPEGSVSTLKIQRTQQEDSAVYLCASSLPRGGLSYEQYFGPGTRLTVT.

The rearrangement uses TRBV4-1 and TRBJ2-3; D might be TRBD1 (5 bases). V was shortened by 1 base and J by 1 base, with 12 bases between the two germline ends. CDR3 length: 16 amino acids. Germline values: CDR1 MGHRA, CDR2 YSYEKL. The CDR3 DNA reads TGCGCCAGCAGCCAAGCCACGCAGGGCGGCACAGATACGCAGTATTTT. Amino acid sequence: CASSQATQGGTDTQYF.

This clone occurred a few times. This rearrangement joins TRBV5-4 to TRBJ2-7, with D perhaps matching TRBD2 (6 bases). The germline V gene encodes CDR1 SGHNT and CDR2 YYREEE (reference sequence). Deletions cut 2 bases from V and 2 bases from J, with 11 bases between. This CDR3 is 14 amino acids long. The CDR3 DNA reads TGTGCCAGCAGCTTCGGGGGTGTCACCTACGAGCAGTACTTC. Protein: CASSFGGVTYEQYF. Filled out from reference TRBV5-4 and TRBJ2-7, the complete variable domain reads ETGVTQSPTHLIKTRGQQVTLRCSSQSGHNTVSWYQQALGQGPQFIFQYYREEENGRGNFPPRFSGLQFPNYSSELNVNALELDDSALYLCASSFGGVTYEQYFGPGTRLTVT.